This T cell receptor (beta chain) was identified in a study of beta chain features in type 1 diabetes. Study-level results: Whatever favoring of shorter templates PCR might show would apply equally to patients and controls. When cDNA is sequenced, cells with high TCR expression could be over-represented.

In this sample, this clone turned up a few times. Its antigen remains unidentified. Isolated RNA was reverse transcribed in full, so expressed TCRB transcripts were sequenced. Some clones are missing from TCRdb's copy, which holds only in-frame ones; the method was immunoSEQ multiplex PCR. The sample lists fewer than 900,000 clones; 17% were seen once. CD4+ naive, central memory, regulatory and stem cell-like memory cells were sorted via CD45RO/CCR7/CD25/CD127/CD95/CD27. The CDR3 has 16 amino acids. CDR1 and CDR2 from the germline V gene are MGHDK and SYGVNS. The ends lost 7 bases at V and 2 bases at J; junction bases unmatched: 6.

This TCR was recovered from a woman between 18 and 30 years old in good health. The chain carries TRBV25-1 and TRBJ2-6; 9 bases align to TRBD1. Sequenced input: naive CD4+ T cells from blood. The CDR3 is CASKGTGHAGANVLTF. CDR3 bases: TGTGCCAGCAAGGGGACAGGGCATGCTGGGGCCAACGTCCTGACTTTC.